This paragraph reports one TCR beta chain. Its antigen is not identified. V was clipped by 6 bases and J by 14 bases; unmatched bases: 7. The germline CDR1 and CDR2 sequences are SNHLY and FYNNEI. The CDR3 totals 11 residues. Primers: 60 Vbeta forward and 13 Jbeta reverse. Only in-frame clones appear in the TCRdb table, and some are missing; sequencing was by immunoSEQ multiplex PCR. The data show about 200,000 clones, with 70% to 90% seen just once and around 0.3% held by the top ten. The data belong to a study of cytomegalovirus exposure and HLA in healthy donors. Study background: Among around 180 million T cells, an earlier analysis found 117 million unique TCR beta sequences. Study results and limitations: A cluster of highly shared sequence variants was likely a sequencing artifact. Associated with HLA alleles at 0.05 false discovery rate in a later analysis were some 16,000 TCR beta sequences. Later findings reportedly placed an Asian-associated ancestry cluster below the roughly 660-donor mean for N-insertions.

The chain joins TRBV2 to TRBJ1-2; 9 nucleotides agree with TRBD1. The sequence derives from a young woman in good health and CMV-seronegative. Specimen: PBMCs. The CDR3 loop is CASRPTGGKTF. For the CDR3, the DNA is TGTGCCAGCAGGCCGACAGGGGGTAAGACCTTC.